The 18 T cell receptor beta chains reported below all come from one sample, sequenced in a study of CD8+CD57+ T cells in acquired aplastic anemia. Patients sequenced had flow cytometry evidence of CD8+CD57+ cell expansion. Template material for TCR beta VDJ and CDR3 profiling consisted of genomic DNA. Using its own MiXCR run on the reads, TCRdb lists one record per CDR3 protein. Altogether about 160,000 distinct CDR3 sequences are present, less than 60% being singletons, with the ten largest covering 2.5% to 3%. Sequenced: sorted CD4+, CD8+, or CD8+CD57+ T cells (not recorded which) from PBMCs. These receptors were collected from a human donor with aplastic anemia.

This sequence joins TRBV6-5 and TRBJ1-3; D not certain. Germline CDR1 MNHEY, CDR2 SVGAGI. This CDR3 is 16 amino acids long. V was clipped by 4 bases and J by 0 bases, with 13 bases between them. The CDR3 DNA reads TGTGCCAGCAGTTCCGGTCGTTTCGCCTCTGGAAACACCATATATTTT. Translating it yields CASSSGRFASGNTIYF.

The rearrangement joins TRBV11-1 to TRBJ1-1; D is unclear. Per the germline V gene, CDR1 is SGHAT and CDR2 is FQDESV (reference sequence). The CDR3 sequence is 16 residues long. V was pared by 2 bases and J by 1 base, with 14 bases between. In nucleotides, the CDR3 is TGTGCCAGCAGCTTACCCCCCCTGAGGAAGAACACTGAAGCTTTCTTT. Its protein product is CASSLPPLRKNTEAFF. Full variable domain (missing parts from reference TRBV11-1 and TRBJ1-1): EAEVAQSPRYKITEKSQAVAFWCDPISGHATLYWYRQILGQGPELLVQFQDESVVDDSQLPKDRFSAERLKGVDSTLKIQPAELGDSAMYLCASSLPPLRKNTEAFFGQGTRLTVV.

The chain uses TRBV5-1 and TRBJ2-3; no definite D call. Germline V gene data show CDR1 as SGHRS and CDR2 as YFSETQ. This CDR3 is built from 13 residues. Deletions cut 2 bases from V and 0 bases from J, with 4 bases between. For the CDR3, the DNA is TGCGCCAGCAGCTTTGCGAGCACAGATACGCAGTATTTT. Translation: CASSFASTDTQYF.

The V gene is TRBV7-9, the J gene TRBJ1-1; D unclear. Germline V gene lookup returns CDR1 SEHNR and CDR2 FQNEAQ (reference sequence). V lost 3 bases and J lost 5, with 10 bases in between. The length of the CDR3 is 13 residues. The CDR3 bases are TGTGCCAGCAGCTTCGATAGGGTTACTGAAGCTTTCTTT. It is translated as CASSFDRVTEAFF.

Only a few counts were recorded for this clonotype. The V call is TRBV5-5, the J call TRBJ1-4; D gene uncertain. The CDR3 is made up of 14 amino acids. Germline loops: CDR1 SGHKS, CDR2 YYEKEE (reference sequence). The V end was cut by 0 bases, the J end by 7 bases, with 10 bases between. The DNA for the CDR3 is TGTGCCAGCAGCTTGGCCGGGATGGGTGAAAAACTGTTTTTT. Encoded protein: CASSLAGMGEKLFF.

A remark on this clonotype: It is likely a read error, because the conserved phenylalanine at the end of the CDR3 is missing. The CDR3 loop reads CASSLKGRENYGYTL. The CDR3 nucleotides read TGTGCCAGCAGCTTAAAAGGCAGGGAAAACTATGGCTACACCCTC. V and J are TRBV7-6 and TRBJ1-2; the D gene is possibly TRBD1 (5 bases). From germline, CDR1 is SGHVS and CDR2 FNYEAQ. V was pared by 2 bases and J by 2 bases, with 12 bases between. This CDR3 spans 15 amino acids.

This clonotype occurred many times. This chain connects TRBV5-1 to TRBJ2-5; D perhaps matches TRBD2 (6 bases). The CDR3 is 15 residues long. Trimming stripped 1 base from V and 2 bases from J, with 12 bases between. CDR1 is SGHRS, CDR2 YFSETQ, per germline. The CDR3 nucleotides are TGCGCCAGCAGCTTGTTAGGGACTTCACAAGAGACCCAGTACTTC. Translated: CASSLLGTSQETQYF.

This clonotype has a count of ten or more. CDR3 loop: CASSLAGGMNTEAFF. CDR3 nucleotides: TGTGCCAGCAGCTTGGCAGGGGGCATGAACACTGAAGCTTTCTTT. The chain couples TRBV7-9 to TRBJ1-1; 8 bases fit TRBD1. The CDR3 contains 15 residues. The junction had 3 bases not matched to a gene; V was cut back by 3 bases and J by 0 bases. Germline assignment: CDR1 SEHNR and CDR2 FQNEAQ (reference sequence).

This clonotype was counted at least ten times. The chain recombines TRBV20-1 with TRBJ2-5; 9 bases match TRBD2. The length of the CDR3 is 13 residues. The V segment lost 6 bases and the J segment 5 bases; nucleotides outside the gene matches: 7. CDR1 and CDR2 (germline): DFQATT, SNEGSKA (reference sequence). In nucleotides, the CDR3 is TGCAGTGCCCAACTAGCGGGCCGGGAGACCCAGTACTTC. It codes for CSAQLAGRETQYF.

On this clonotype itself: One end of the junction varies from germline; a read error may be responsible. V is TRBV10-3 and J is TRBJ2-7; no definite D call. Germline CDR1 ENHRY, CDR2 SYGVKD. CDR3 length: 13 amino acids. The CDR3 DNA follows: TGTGCCATCAGTCAACAGACCGATTACGAGCGGTACTTC. Its protein is CAISQQTDYERYF.

The sample holds many counts of this clonotype. The V and J genes are TRBV14 and TRBJ2-3; D might be TRBD2 (6 bases). V was trimmed by 4 bases and J by 2 bases, leaving 10 bases between them. This CDR3 has 14 amino acids. Germline V CDR1 and CDR2: SGHDN, FVKESK. CDR3 in DNA: TGTGCCAGCAGCCGAACGGGAGTCACAGATACGCAGTATTTT. It is translated as CASSRTGVTDTQYF.

This clonotype occurred many times. The chain employs TRBV4-1 and TRBJ2-7; D perhaps matches TRBD1 (6 bases). This CDR3 is built from 14 residues. V lost 4 bases, J lost 7 bases, and 17 bases lay in between. Germline V gene sequence: CDR1 MGHRA, CDR2 YSYEKL. The CDR3 loop is CASSRITAGEEQYF. CDR3 in DNA: TGCGCCAGCAGCCGTATAACCGCAGGGGAAGAGCAGTACTTC.

The chain employs TRBV5-1 and TRBJ2-1; 11 bases align to TRBD2. V gave up 5 bases and J gave up 3 bases; unmatched junction bases: 4. This CDR3 is built from 15 residues. The germline gives CDR1 SGHRS, CDR2 YFSETQ. CDR3 in DNA: TGCGCCAGCAGACGGCTAGCGGGAGGCTACAATGAGCAGTTCTTC. Protein sequence: CASRRLAGGYNEQFF.

This clonotype was picked up a small number of times. The chain couples TRBV29-1 to TRBJ1-1; D ambiguous. V was trimmed by 7 bases and J by 1 base, leaving 13 bases between them. The germline gives CDR1 SQVTM, CDR2 ANQGSEA. CDR3 length: 13 residues. CDR3 amino acids: CSDSTGENTEAFF. The CDR3 DNA sequence: TGCAGCGACTCGACGGGAGAGAACACTGAAGCTTTCTTT.

This clonotype has a handful of counts. The chain combines TRBV2 with TRBJ2-7; tentatively, D is TRBD1 (6 bases). CDR3 length: 14 amino acids. Trimming removed 4 bases at V and 7 bases at J, with 17 bases between. Germline assignment: CDR1 SNHLY and CDR2 FYNNEI. DNA of the CDR3: TGTGCCAGCAGTGCAACCGGGACCACAGGGGAGCAGTACTTC. This gives the protein CASSATGTTGEQYF.

The chain carries TRBV15 and TRBJ1-2; D gene uncertain. Germline V CDR1 and CDR2: LNHNV, YYDKDF (reference sequence). The length of the CDR3 is 16 residues. Trimming removed 1 base at V and 2 bases at J, with 14 bases between. CDR3 protein: CATSRGHRALNYGYTF. The CDR3 DNA reads as TGTGCCACCAGCAGAGGACACAGAGCCTTAAACTATGGCTACACCTTC. Full variable domain (remainder filled in from reference TRBV15 and TRBJ1-2): DAMVIQNPRYQVTQFGKPVTLSCSQTLNHNVMYWYQQKSSQAPKLLFHYYDKDFNNEADTPDNFQSRRPNTSFCFLDIRSPGLGDTAMYLCATSRGHRALNYGYTFGSGTRLTVV.

This clonotype was picked up a small number of times. CDR3 residues: CASNRKREWGETQYF. The CDR3, as DNA: TGTGCCAGCAATCGGAAGCGGGAGTGGGGAGAGACCCAGTACTTC. The V gene is TRBV3-1, the J gene TRBJ2-5, with 8 positions matching TRBD2. Looked up from germline, CDR1 is LGHDT and CDR2 is YNNKEL (reference sequence). The CDR3 runs 15 residues. The V segment lost 7 bases and the J segment 4 bases; nucleotides outside the gene matches: 11.

This clonotype was recorded only once. The V gene is TRBV11-1, the J gene TRBJ2-2; TRBD1 matches at 7 bases. The CDR3 spans 16 residues. V shed 5 bases and J 5 bases; nucleotides not matched to a gene: 11. Germline V CDR1 and CDR2: SGHAT, FQDESV (reference sequence). CDR3 in amino acids: CASSRGGRGYTGELFF. The CDR3 nucleotides are TGTGCCAGCAGCCGAGGGGGCCGAGGGTATACCGGGGAGCTGTTTTTT.